This entry is about one T cell receptor beta chain. The table lists this clone with a count of one. Its target antigen remains unknown. The sample holds no much larger clone one base away, and base qualities are not on file. A single peripheral blood draw of approximately 110 mL on average was collected from each donor into heparinised tubes. A BD FACSAria II was used to sort naive, central memory, regulatory and stem cell-like memory CD4+ T cells with a panel that included CD45RO, CCR7, CD25, CD127, CD95 and CD27. All sorted populations exceeded 95% purity. Right away, PBMCs were isolated by Lymphoprep density gradient centrifugation and were stained directly, with no culture step. Samples were stained and sorted in pairs, with one healthy donor and one patient per experiment, so that batch effects were minimized. This sample was included in a study of beta chain features in type 1 diabetes (dated 2018 in TCRdb). As for the study more broadly: Mean age, gender distribution, total cell number and subset yield did not differ between patients and healthy donors. Across all samples, some 99 million sorted cells were examined, and cell number per subset correlated strongly with RNA yield. The study compared TCRB repertoires of sorted circulating CD4+ T cell subsets between recently diagnosed type 1 diabetes patients and matched healthy donors. Whereas all 28 donors provided naive and central memory subsets, regulatory and stem cell-like memory subsets were isolated from just 8 patients and roughly 8 healthy donors. Broader findings and caveats from the paper: Fewer insertions and more nucleotide deletions at VDJ recombination sites were observed in patients with type 1 diabetes, implying thymic rearrangement abnormalities. Because cDNA was sequenced instead of genomic DNA, highly expressing activated cells could be over-represented, though the groups showed no difference in activation or CD3 levels. Naive, central memory and regulatory TCRB repertoires appeared more similar among patients than among healthy donors. HLA sub-analyses involved small numbers of individuals, so any influence of HLA type on TCRB rearrangement remained unresolved. Type 1 diabetes patients showed a moderate but significant shortening of TCRB CDR3 length in all four CD4+ subsets. Shorter templates might have been favored by PCR, but patient and control samples were amplified and corrected together, so both groups would have been affected equally by any skew.

From a lookup of the germline V gene (reference sequence), CDR1 and CDR2 are SGHNT and YYREEE. Including cysteine and phenylalanine, the CDR3 has 17 amino acids. CDR3 DNA is the only sequence kept; it has 51 bases, read in frame from the first base. The germline V end is reduced by 4 bases and the J end by 1 base; junction bases left unmatched: 5. The entire isolated RNA was reverse transcribed using the High Capacity cDNA Reverse Transcription Kit, and thus expressed TCRB transcripts were sequenced. Deep immunoSEQ sequencing was performed on naive, central memory and regulatory T cell samples, with an average of roughly 3.5 million total reads per sample. After sorted cells were lysed in RLT buffer, RNA was extracted with DNase-treated RNeasy Micro or Mini kits, with the choice depending on cell number. Each cell subset was processed separately to prevent cross-contamination, with patient and healthy donor samples processed together. TCRB sequences were amplified from cDNA with the immunoSEQ multiplex PCR, producing 87-bp fragments spanning the CDR3 region. Amplicons were sequenced on the Illumina HiSeq platform. Processing in the source paper ran as follows. Synthetic template baselines were used to correct PCR bias computationally, reads within Hamming distance 2 were collapsed together, and singletons that could not be merged were discarded. Reads were aligned to IMGT to assign V, D and J genes, CDR3 length, and insertions or deletions at six rearrangement sites. Clonotype counts were normalized to sorted cell number within each subset before computing true diversity and Gini coefficients with the tcR R package. Repertoire sharing was quantified using the overlap coefficient calculated on TCRB nucleotide sequences. Out-of-frame TCRB sequences from naive cells were analyzed as a proxy for the pre-selection repertoire. In TCRdb, the immuneACCESS table is reduced to in-frame sequences with V and J assigned. These tables do not hold every clone; where another copy was compared, an unresolved V gene accounts for under half, and the others remain unexplained. That table gives V, J and clone size, and the DNA gave D and trimming. Within this sample are hundreds of thousands of clones, with 11% to 15% of them counted one time only. Less than 0.04% of the sample is in the top ten clones.

The chain was built from TRBV5-4 and TRBJ2-5; a stretch of 15 junction bases matches TRBD2. Sequenced: naive CD4+ T cells from blood. Sample cell subset or site, as interpreted from the label and publication: true naive CD4+ T cells. This sequence was found in a man aged 18 to 29 with type 1 diabetes. DNA sequence: TGTGCCAGCAGCGGAGGGACTAGCGGGAGGCCCCAAGAGACCCAGTACTTC. Translated, this is CASSGGTSGRPQETQYF.